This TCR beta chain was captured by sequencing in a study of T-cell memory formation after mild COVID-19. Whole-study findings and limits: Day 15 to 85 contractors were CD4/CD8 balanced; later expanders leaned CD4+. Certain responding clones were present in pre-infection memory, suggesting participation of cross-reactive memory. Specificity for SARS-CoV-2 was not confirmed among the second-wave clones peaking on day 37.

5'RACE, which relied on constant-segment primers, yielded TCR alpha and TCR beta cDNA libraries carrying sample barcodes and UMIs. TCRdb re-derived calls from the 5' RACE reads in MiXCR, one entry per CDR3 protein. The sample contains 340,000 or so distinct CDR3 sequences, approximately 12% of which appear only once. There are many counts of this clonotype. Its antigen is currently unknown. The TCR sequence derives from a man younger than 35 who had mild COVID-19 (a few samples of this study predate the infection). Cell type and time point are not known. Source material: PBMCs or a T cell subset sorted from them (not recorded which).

The CDR3 DNA reads as TGCGCCAGCAGCACTCAGACTAGCGGGGGGGATACGCAGTATTTT. This sequence encodes CASSTQTSGGDTQYF. The rearrangement uses TRBV5-1 and TRBJ2-3; 13 bases align to TRBD2. V lost 4 bases and J lost 6; bases outside the gene matches: 5. Germline V gene sequence: CDR1 SGHRS, CDR2 YFSETQ. The CDR3 spans 15 residues.